Listed below are T cell receptor beta chains from one sample, sequenced in a study of immune cell composition in non-small cell lung cancer. Generated by immunoSEQ multiplex PCR, the TCRdb table keeps only in-frame clones and is missing some. The data show about 2,900 clones, about 73% seen once. The specimen was lung tumor tissue. The source is a human donor with non-small cell lung cancer. CDR3s include the opening cysteine and the closing phenylalanine or tryptophan. Each record gives: clone size, D gene, J gene, V gene, CDR3 protein. A D gene is named only where the DNA matches it firmly. The listing skips clone size in some rows; elsewhere it reads once, few, many or a size class.

few | . | TRBJ2-3 | TRBV5-1 | CASSPYFGGPTDTQYF
. | TRBD2 | TRBJ2-1 | TRBV7-9 | CASSPGTSVREQFF
. | . | TRBJ1-1 | TRBV5-6 | CASSFDRMNTEAFF
. | . | TRBJ1-1 | TRBV5-7 | CASSLLGAFEAFF
. | . | TRBJ1-2 | TRBV11-3 | CASSLDRGYHGYTF
. | TRBD1 | TRBJ1-2 | TRBV18 | CASSPGQGDGYTF
few | . | TRBJ1-2 | TRBV19 | CASTTGRGGYTF
once | TRBD2 | TRBJ2-1 | TRBV4-2 | CASSPLAGAFNEQFF
. | . | TRBJ1-3 | TRBV7-8 | CASRGAESSGNTIYF
. | . | TRBJ1-1 | TRBV6-6 | CASSYTGRNTEAFF
. | TRBD2 | TRBJ2-1 | TRBV14 | CASSQAGGRKEQFF
. | TRBD2 | TRBJ2-5 | TRBV2 | CASLREGRETQYF
. | . | TRBJ2-5 | TRBV7-2 | CASSQQETQYF
few | . | TRBJ1-2 | TRBV27 | CASSPRADEAYGYTF
. | . | TRBJ2-7 | TRBV6-1 | CASSKEGRHYEQYF
. | TRBD1 | TRBJ2-7 | TRBV5-5 | CASSFATGGWEQYF
few | TRBD1 | TRBJ2-7 | TRBV2 | CASSEDGDRGYEQYF
. | . | TRBJ1-1 | TRBV6-6 | CASSYDPRQNTEAFF
. | . | TRBJ1-1 | TRBV27 | CASSLSEDTYTEAFF
. | TRBD1 | TRBJ1-1 | TRBV10-3 | CAISATGTANTEAFF
. | . | TRBJ2-3 | TRBV6-1 | CASSEGLWAESTDTQYF
. | TRBD1 | TRBJ1-1 | TRBV19 | CASSRGDIGKPNTEAFF
. | TRBD1 | TRBJ1-1 | TRBV18 | CASSPRTGGGGSEAFF
. | TRBD2 | TRBJ2-1 | TRBV5-1 | CASSLWGLAGDNEQFF
. | . | TRBJ1-5 | TRBV30 | CAWSPPGDFGQPQHF
. | TRBD1 | TRBJ1-2 | TRBV9 | CASSVASGGQGYGYTF
. | . | TRBJ2-1 | TRBV2 | CASSEGGPGYEQFF
. | . | TRBJ2-7 | TRBV5-1 | CASSVGDYEQYF
. | . | TRBJ1-5 | TRBV7-2 | CASSSWEDGQPQHF
. | . | TRBJ1-5 | TRBV7-2 | CASSLAGGSGQPQHF
. | . | TRBJ1-1 | TRBV7-9 | CASGRRRGKETEAFF
. | . | TRBJ2-1 | TRBV7-9 | CASESGLLANEQFF